This T cell receptor (beta chain) was obtained from a study of cytomegalovirus exposure and HLA in healthy donors. Study-wide results and caveats: With later analysis, a missense DCLRE1C variant became linked to TCR beta V- and J-gene trimming. A previous analysis found most TCR beta V segments productive roughly 87% or roughly 30% of the time.

Remarks on this clone: What it binds is not known. Different DNA sequences within this sample yield the same CDR3.

PCR was performed using 60 Vbeta and 13 Jbeta primers. Some clones are missing from TCRdb's copy, which holds only in-frame ones; the method was immunoSEQ multiplex PCR. The sample holds 55,000 to 65,000 clones; 65% to 85% are singletons and the top ten take 2.5% to 3.5%. Donors counted as nominally healthy when sampled, yet unrecorded immune exposures were likely. This CDR3 comprises 12 residues. V was shortened by 5 bases and J by 1 base, with 5 bases between the two germline ends. The V gene's germline CDR1 is MNHEY and CDR2 SVGAGI. This sequence joins TRBV6-5 and TRBJ1-1; D gene ambiguous. The sample comprised PBMCs. The clonotype comes from a woman under 40 in good health and CMV-seronegative. The CDR3 reads CASSPRNTEAFF. The CDR3, as DNA: TGTGCCAGCAGTCCGAGGAACACTGAAGCTTTCTTT.